The clone carrying this T cell receptor beta chain was seen a few times. Its antigen is unknown. Extraction and reverse transcription of RNA yielded cDNA as the sequencing template. Sequencing used immunoSEQ multiplex PCR; TCRdb keeps in-frame clones, though not all of them. The repertoire holds around 140,000 clones, with 45% to 60% as singletons. These data come from a study of CD8+ T cells in alopecia areata. Overall study findings and caveats: In lesional scalp, particularly from alopecia totalis/universalis, clonality was higher than in normal scalp.

Collection of lesional scalp punch biopsies and peripheral blood was performed in alopecia areata patients. V lost 6 bases and J lost 1; bases outside the gene matches: 3. CDR1 and CDR2 (germline): LNHDA, SQIVND (reference sequence). This CDR3 is 15 amino acids long. V and J are TRBV19 and TRBJ2-1; TRBD2 matches 10 bases. This TCR was recovered from a human donor with alopecia areata. The specimen comprised CD4+ T cells sorted from blood, sampled at week 0. The CDR3 nucleotides read TGTGCCAGTAGGGCTAGCGGGAGATCCTACAATGAGCAGTTCTTC. Residues: CASRASGRSYNEQFF. Together with reference TRBV19 and TRBJ2-1, the CDR3 gives the full variable domain: DGGITQSPKYLFRKEGQNVTLSCEQNLNHDAMYWYRQDPGQGLRLIYYSQIVNDFQKGDIAEGYSVSREKKESFPLTVTSAQKNPTAFYLCASRASGRSYNEQFFGPGTRLTVL.